This entry concerns a single T cell receptor (beta chain). The germline V and J ends were trimmed by 3 bases and 3 bases, with 15 bases remaining between them. This CDR3 contains 15 residues. Germline loops: CDR1 LNHDA, CDR2 SQIVND (reference sequence). Only in-frame clones appear in the TCRdb table, and some are missing; sequencing was by immunoSEQ multiplex PCR. The table lists about 280,000 clones, almost 85% of them singletons. The data were taken from a study of blood T cell repertoires in COVID-19. Overall study context: T cells, B-cell-depleted T cells, or PBMCs provided the cDNA or gDNA that served as material.

Sequenced material: peripheral blood. This TCR came from a man aged 45 to 65 with active or convalescent COVID-19. The chain is built from TRBV19 and TRBJ2-7; no firm D call. The CDR3 loop reads CASSIQISLNYEQYF. CDR3 DNA: TGTGCCAGTAGTATCCAAATAAGCCTCAACTACGAGCAGTACTTC.